This T cell receptor (beta chain) was captured by sequencing in a study of cytotoxic CD8 clonotypes in ibrutinib-treated CLL. The overall study: Outcomes included approximately 24 partial and 2 complete responses; after median roughly 65 months, roughly 14 stayed remitted and 12 progressed. Response samples were taken after a median of approximately 12 months on treatment, range 6 to 36.

Assay used: immunoSEQ multiplex PCR; TCRdb lists only in-frame clones, some missing. The sample consists of 120,000 to 150,000 clones, approximately 80% of them appearing once. The trim removed 6 bases at V and 3 bases at J, leaving 5 bases unmatched. The V gene's germline CDR1 is MNHNS and CDR2 SASEGT. This CDR3 contains 15 residues. Notes on the study in general: Clonality increased at ibrutinib response and stayed stable in sustained remission. At progression, however, it fell back toward baseline. Against age-matched healthy donors, baseline clonality ran higher and tracked circulating CD8+ T-cell counts.

Turning to this clone: Its antigen is unidentified.

Sequencing was performed on PBMCs, taken after 12 months of ibrutinib treatment. The rearrangement uses TRBV6-1 and TRBJ1-3; 10 nucleotides line up with TRBD1. The source is a human donor with chronic lymphocytic leukemia. CDR3 in DNA: TGTGCCAGCAGCGGACAGGGGGTGATTGGAAACACCATATATTTT. It yields the protein CASSGQGVIGNTIYF.